What follows are 30 T cell receptor beta chains derived from one specimen sequenced in a study of human thymus T cells (TCRdb year 2020). Library creation used the immunoSEQ multiplex PCR assay. TCRdb took over this immuneACCESS table, retaining in-frame rearrangements with V and J assigned. Such tables are incomplete; in checked studies, under half of the missing clones stem from an unresolved V gene, and the remainder is unexplained. Within this sample are about 78,000 clones, with 90% to 97% of them counted one time only. The leading ten clones occupy under 0.035% of the sample. The thymus tissue came from surgical resects taken out during corrective cardiac surgery. Sequencing input: thymus tissue. The receptors shown here come from a boy younger than two with a congenital heart defect but otherwise immunologically healthy.

The rearrangement links TRBV7-2 to TRBJ1-4, with 9 positions matching TRBD1. Germline trimming cut 2 bases from V and 5 bases from J; bases unmatched to any gene: 3. The CDR3 loop spans 15 amino acids. From germline, CDR1 is SGHTA and CDR2 FQGNSA. CDR3 residues: CASSLNRGQNEKLFF. The CDR3 DNA is TGTGCCAGCAGCTTAAACAGGGGGCAAAATGAAAAACTGTTTTTT.

The chain uses TRBV5-6 and TRBJ1-4, with 7 bases identical to TRBD1. Germline loops: CDR1 SGHDT, CDR2 YYEEEE. This CDR3 has 16 amino acids. Trimming cost V 0 bases and J 4 bases; bases outside gene matches: 6. DNA of the CDR3: TGTGCCAGCAGCTTGGCGTGGGACAGCCTTAATGAAAAACTGTTTTTT. Protein sequence: CASSLAWDSLNEKLFF.

The chain is built from TRBV9 and TRBJ2-3, with TRBD1 matching 9 bases. CDR1 is SGDLS, CDR2 YYNGEE, per germline. Losses at the gene ends were 4 bases for V and 1 base for J; bases not matched to a gene: 4. This CDR3 contains 15 residues. In nucleotides, the CDR3 is TGTGCCAGCAGCCCTCGGACAGGGGGCACAGATACGCAGTATTTT. The encoded protein is CASSPRTGGTDTQYF.

The chain couples TRBV5-4 to TRBJ1-1; the D gene is possibly TRBD1 (5 bases). Germline CDR1 and CDR2: SGHNT and YYREEE (reference sequence). The CDR3 spans 14 residues. V lost 0 bases and J lost 1, with 7 bases in between. CDR3: CASSLVRANTEAFF. In nucleotides, the CDR3 is TGTGCCAGCAGCTTGGTCAGGGCGAACACTGAAGCTTTCTTT. Full variable domain (remainder filled in from reference TRBV5-4 and TRBJ1-1): ETGVTQSPTHLIKTRGQQVTLRCSSQSGHNTVSWYQQALGQGPQFIFQYYREEENGRGNFPPRFSGLQFPNYSSELNVNALELDDSALYLCASSLVRANTEAFFGQGTRLTVV.

As for this clone: At one of its ends the junction is not consistent with the germline gene, which may arise from a read error. The chain uses TRBV11-2 and TRBJ2-7; TRBD2 is a possible D gene (6 bases). The CDR3 covers 12 residues. Germline-derived CDR1 and CDR2 are SGHAT and FQNNGV. CDR3 nucleotides: TGTGCCAGCAGCTTGGGGGGAGGTGATCAACACTTC. The encoded protein is CASSLGGGDQHF.

The V and J genes are TRBV5-1 and TRBJ2-5; 8 bases are a match to TRBD2. V lost 0 bases to trimming and J lost 3 bases; unmatched junction nucleotides: 7. The CDR3 runs 16 residues. Germline assignment: CDR1 SGHRS and CDR2 YFSETQ. The CDR3 sequence: CASSLVAGGEEETQYF. CDR3 bases: TGCGCCAGCAGCTTGGTGGCGGGGGGCGAAGAAGAGACCCAGTACTTC.

The chain carries TRBV25-1 and TRBJ1-3; 8 bases line up with TRBD1. Germline V CDR1 and CDR2: MGHDK, SYGVNS. The CDR3 is 15 residues long. The V and J ends lost 5 bases and 2 bases, in that order; junction bases with no gene match: 5. The CDR3 loop is CASSTRQGPGNTIYF. The CDR3, as DNA: TGTGCCAGCAGTACCAGACAGGGGCCTGGAAACACCATATATTTT.

This rearrangement joins TRBV6-6 to TRBJ2-5; tentatively, D is TRBD2 (7 bases). Trimming removed 0 bases from V and 5 bases from J, with 16 bases in between. Germline V gene lookup returns CDR1 MNHNY and CDR2 SVGAGI (reference sequence). This CDR3 contains 16 residues. The CDR3 is CASSYSMVGGRETQYF. Here the CDR3 DNA reads TGTGCCAGCAGTTACTCGATGGTGGGGGGGCGTGAGACCCAGTACTTC.

This clone was seen only once. CDR3 nucleotide sequence: TGTGCCAGCAGCCCCCGGGGTAGCGGGAGAGGGGACTACGAGCAGTACTTC. Its protein product is CASSPRGSGRGDYEQYF. This chain links TRBV7-9 with TRBJ2-7, with TRBD2 matching over 9 bases. Germline lookup yields CDR1 SEHNR and CDR2 FQNEAQ (reference sequence). This CDR3 is built from 17 residues. Losses at the gene ends were 5 bases for V and 3 bases for J; bases not matched to a gene: 14.

The V and J genes are TRBV5-1 and TRBJ2-7, with TRBD1 identical over 7 bases. This CDR3 contains 15 residues. The V segment lost 0 bases and the J segment 1 base; nucleotides outside the gene matches: 4. Germline V lookup: CDR1 SGHRS, CDR2 YFSETQ. The CDR3 spells CASSLAKGASYEQYF. For the CDR3, the DNA is TGCGCCAGCAGCTTGGCCAAGGGGGCTTCCTACGAGCAGTACTTC.

This clone occurred once. The chain joins TRBV6-5 to TRBJ2-7, with D hard to call. The CDR3 runs to 13 residues. The germline CDR1 and CDR2 sequences are MNHEY and SVGAGI. V dropped 6 bases and J dropped 2 bases, with 11 bases sitting between them. The CDR3, as DNA: TGTGCCAGCAGGGCCCAAACAACCTACGAGCAGTACTTC. Residues: CASRAQTTYEQYF.

V is TRBV7-2 and J is TRBJ1-1; 9 nucleotides align to TRBD1. Losses at the gene ends were 0 bases for V and 11 bases for J; bases not matched to a gene: 16. Germline V gene lookup returns CDR1 SGHTA and CDR2 FQGNSA. The length of the CDR3 is 17 residues. In nucleotides, the CDR3 is TGTGCCAGCAGCTTAGCGCTGGGGGACAGGGAGGGAGGGAGGGCTTTCTTT. Translation: CASSLALGDREGGRAFF.

Written as DNA, the CDR3 is TGTGCCAGCAGCCCTGAATGGGGTACAGCATACACCGGGGAGCTGTTTTTT. Amino acids: CASSPEWGTAYTGELFF. J is TRBJ2-2 and V is TRBV11-2, with unresolved D. The V and J ends lost 5 bases and 3 bases respectively, with 19 bases between them. Germline CDR1 reads SGHAT; CDR2 reads FQNNGV. The CDR3 runs to 17 residues.

V is TRBV28 and J is TRBJ1-5, with a weak D call TRBD1 (6 bases). CDR1 and CDR2 (germline): MDHEN, SYDVKM. V lost 6 bases, J lost 2 bases, and 14 bases lay in between. This CDR3 has 15 residues. CDR3 nucleotides: TGTGCCAGCAGACCCTACAGGGTAGGCAATCAGCCCCAGCATTTT. Amino acid sequence: CASRPYRVGNQPQHF.

The chain employs TRBV28 and TRBJ1-3; a weak D match, TRBD1 (6 bases). Per germline, CDR1 MDHEN and CDR2 SYDVKM. This CDR3 is built from 17 residues. The ends were cut back, 4 bases at V and 0 bases at J, with 16 bases in the middle. The CDR3 protein is CASSSFGGSPSGNTIYF. CDR3 nucleotides: TGTGCCAGCAGTTCCTTCGGGGGCTCCCCCTCTGGAAACACCATATATTTT.

The chain carries TRBV4-2 and TRBJ2-7; TRBD1 or TRBD2 may be the D gene (5 bases each). This CDR3 region has 15 residues. Trimming removed 3 bases at V and 6 bases at J, with 18 bases between. Germline-derived CDR1 and CDR2 are LGHNA and YNFKEQ. For the CDR3, the DNA is TGTGCCAGCAGCCAGGGGAGTAGGGGTCCTAGCGAGCAGTACTTC. Its translation: CASSQGSRGPSEQYF.

The gene calls are TRBV20-1 and TRBJ2-7, with a tentative D call TRBD1 (6 bases). This CDR3 region has 11 residues. Germline V gene sequence: CDR1 DFQATT, CDR2 SNEGSKA (reference sequence). V was shortened by 1 base and J by 10 bases, with 11 bases between the two germline ends. The CDR3 DNA follows: TGCAGTGCTAGAGTGGGGGCCAGCCAGTACTTC. Its protein is CSARVGASQYF.

The V gene is TRBV19, the J gene TRBJ2-3; 14 nucleotides agree with TRBD2. The CDR3 consists of 19 residues. V lost 4 bases, J lost 7 bases, and 16 bases stayed unmatched. Germline CDR1 LNHDA, CDR2 SQIVND (reference sequence). The CDR3 region has the DNA TGTGCCAGTAGTACCGTGATCCCGGGACTAGCGGGAGAAGCTAATACGCAGTATTTT. Encoded protein: CASSTVIPGLAGEANTQYF.

This sequence joins TRBV30 and TRBJ2-6; 7 bases align to TRBD2. The CDR3 runs 16 residues. J gave up 1 base and V 0 bases, and 3 bases lay outside the gene matches. Germline V gives CDR1 GTSNPN, CDR2 SVGIG (reference sequence). The CDR3 loop is CAWSVLGGSGANVLTF. The CDR3 DNA is TGTGCCTGGAGTGTTTTGGGGGGGTCTGGGGCCAACGTCCTGACTTTC.

The DNA for the CDR3 is TGCGCCAGCAGCCAAGACCTACCTATGGGCTATGGCTACACCTTC. Protein product: CASSQDLPMGYGYTF. This rearrangement joins TRBV4-3 to TRBJ1-2; D is uncertain. Per the germline V gene, CDR1 is LGHNA and CDR2 is YSLEER. This CDR3 spans 15 amino acids. Trimming removed 0 bases at V and 4 bases at J, with 12 bases between.

The J gene is TRBJ2-7, the V gene TRBV27; TRBD2 matches at 14 bases. After removal of 7 bases from V and 6 bases from J, the junction contained 11 bases not matched to a gene. The germline gives CDR1 MNHEY, CDR2 SMNVEV (reference sequence). The CDR3 is 16 residues long. CDR3 amino acids: CASIPGTSGSKGEQYF. For the CDR3, the DNA is TGTGCCAGCATCCCAGGGACTAGCGGGAGTAAGGGCGAGCAGTACTTC.

The chain employs TRBV7-9 and TRBJ1-1; weak D call: TRBD1 (6 bases). The germline V and J ends were trimmed by 4 bases and 14 bases, with 26 bases remaining between them. The CDR3 consists of 15 residues. Germline V gene sequence: CDR1 SEHNR, CDR2 FQNEAQ (reference sequence). The CDR3 DNA reads as TGTGCCAGCAGCTCCAATAGACAGGTGGCGCAGCCCATCTTCTTT. Protein product: CASSSNRQVAQPIFF.

V is TRBV5-6 and J is TRBJ2-2; 10 nucleotides line up with TRBD1. J was trimmed by 4 bases and V by 4 bases; bases with no gene match: 16. CDR1 is SGHDT, CDR2 YYEEEE, per germline. The CDR3 is made up of 19 amino acids. CDR3 sequence: CASSLWVGPRDRGTGELFF. As DNA, the CDR3 is TGTGCCAGCAGCCTTTGGGTAGGCCCCCGGGACAGGGGCACCGGGGAGCTGTTTTTT.

The chain carries TRBV12-2 and TRBJ2-7; TRBD2, the D gene given by the table, was not confirmed from the DNA. TRBV12-2 is labeled a pseudogene. CDR3 length equals 20 residues. The CDR3 sequence is CASRFALTSGNPRGSYEQYF. CDR3 nucleotides: TGTGCAAGTCGCTTTGCGTTGACTAGCGGGAACCCCAGGGGGTCCTACGAGCAGTACTTC.

The chain couples TRBV5-4 to TRBJ1-3; D is ambiguous. Germline CDR1 reads SGHNT; CDR2 reads YYREEE (reference sequence). This CDR3 is built from 16 residues. Trimming pared 0 bases from V and 0 bases from J, leaving 10 bases between. The CDR3, as DNA: TGTGCCAGCAGCTTGGAACGGGCAGCCTCTGGAAACACCATATATTTT. Residues: CASSLERAASGNTIYF.

V gene TRBV4-3 combines with J gene TRBJ1-2, with D maybe TRBD1 (5 bases). This CDR3 comprises 16 residues. Germline CDR1 LGHNA, CDR2 YSLEER. V lost 1 base to trimming and J lost 6 bases, with 18 bases between them. The CDR3 loop reads CASSQGGGAGVNGYTF. In nucleotides, the CDR3 is TGCGCCAGCAGCCAAGGCGGTGGGGCAGGAGTAAATGGCTACACCTTC.

The V and J genes are TRBV21-1 and TRBJ2-7; TRBD1 was called by the table and not checked on the DNA. TRBV21-1 is a pseudogene segment. This CDR3 comprises 15 residues. This chain's CDR3 is CASSRIQGEHYEQYF. The CDR3 DNA reads TGTGCCAGCAGCCGAATACAGGGAGAACACTACGAGCAGTACTTC.

The chain joins TRBV9 to TRBJ2-3, with D perhaps TRBD2 (5 bases). The CDR3 spans 15 residues. V lost 0 bases and J lost 2, with 10 bases in between. CDR1 and CDR2 from the germline V gene are SGDLS and YYNGEE. The CDR3 region is CASSVGVEDTDTQYF. The CDR3, as DNA: TGTGCCAGCAGCGTAGGTGTGGAGGACACAGATACGCAGTATTTT.

The V gene is TRBV2, the J gene TRBJ1-2; maybe TRBD1 (6 bases). The CDR3 is 13 amino acids. Trimming took off 5 bases at V and 7 bases at J, with 14 bases between the two ends. CDR1 is SNHLY and CDR2 is FYNNEI in the germline V gene. The CDR3: CASSSNPRGGYTF. The CDR3 DNA reads TGTGCCAGCAGTTCGAACCCCAGGGGTGGCTACACCTTC.

V usage is TRBV5-8 and J usage is TRBJ2-1; a weak D match, TRBD1 (7 bases). V lost 1 base and J lost 4, with 15 bases in between. There are 16 residues in the CDR3. Germline values: CDR1 SGHTS, CDR2 YDEGEE. The chain's CDR3 is CASSLRGRGDYNEQFF. CDR3 nucleotide sequence: TGTGCCAGCAGCTTGAGGGGCAGGGGGGATTACAATGAGCAGTTCTTC.